The 10 T cell receptor beta chains reported below all come from one sample, sequenced in a study of blood T cell repertoires in COVID-19. Method: immunoSEQ multiplex PCR; TCRdb's copy keeps in-frame clones and lacks some. The table records a few hundred thousand clones, 85% to 90% of them present only once. The sequencing input was peripheral blood. These receptors all stem from a man aged 25-45 years with acute or convalescent COVID-19.

The J gene is TRBJ2-3, the V gene TRBV3-1 (or the pseudogene TRBV3-2); TRBD2 aligns across 11 bases. CDR1 and CDR2 (germline): LGHDT, YNNKEL (reference sequence). CDR3 length equals 18 residues. With V trimmed by 3 bases and J by 6 bases, 14 bases remained unmatched. Here the CDR3 reads CASSHDLGLAGKGDTQYF. The DNA of the CDR3 is TGTGCCAGCAGCCATGACCTAGGACTAGCGGGCAAGGGGGATACGCAGTATTTT.

The V gene is TRBV7-9, the J gene TRBJ2-7; tentatively, D is TRBD2 (6 bases). Trimming pared 5 bases from V and 3 bases from J, leaving 14 bases between. CDR3 size: 14 residues. Germline V gene data show CDR1 as SEHNR and CDR2 as FQNEAQ (reference sequence). CDR3 protein: CASSLGTFSYEQYF. The CDR3 nucleotides read TGTGCCAGCAGCCTGGGGACTTTCAGCTACGAGCAGTACTTC.

The V and J genes are TRBV2 and TRBJ2-3, with TRBD1 matching 9 bases. In germline, CDR1 is SNHLY, CDR2 FYNNEI. V shed 10 bases and J 6 bases; nucleotides not matched to a gene: 14. The CDR3 sequence is 15 residues long. The CDR3 nucleotides read TGTGCCACCATCGAAGGGGGACAGGGCCCCGATACGCAGTATTTT. Translation: CATIEGGQGPDTQYF.

The gene calls are TRBV28 and TRBJ2-7; a weak D match, TRBD1 (6 bases). Germline values: CDR1 MDHEN, CDR2 SYDVKM. The CDR3 contains 15 residues. V was shortened by 6 bases and J by 2 bases, with 17 bases between the two germline ends. CDR3 DNA sequence: TGTGCCAGCAGCCCTAACCCGGGACAAGCCTACGAGCAGTACTTC. This codes for CASSPNPGQAYEQYF.

This chain uses TRBV20-1 with TRBJ2-7; D call uncertain. V was pared by 3 bases and J by 2 bases, with 5 bases between. The CDR3 is 11 amino acids. Looked up from germline, CDR1 is DFQATT and CDR2 is SNEGSKA (reference sequence). The CDR3 nucleotides read TGCAGTGCTAGCCCAACCTACGAGCAGTACTTC. Encoded protein: CSASPTYEQYF.

The gene calls are TRBV2 and TRBJ1-6; D not certain. The CDR3 length is 13 residues. Trimming took 6 bases from V and 6 from J, leaving 9 bases between them. Germline V gene lookup returns CDR1 SNHLY and CDR2 FYNNEI. The CDR3 sequence is CASRKTFNSPLHF. CDR3 DNA: TGTGCCAGCAGAAAGACATTTAATTCACCCCTCCACTTT.

The J gene is TRBJ1-1, the V gene TRBV30; no reliable D call. Germline CDR1 reads GTSNPN; CDR2 reads SVGIG (reference sequence). The CDR3 is 15 residues long. V was cut by 3 bases and J by 5 bases, with 19 bases left in between. The CDR3 nucleotides are TGTGCCTGGAGGATGGACTCGGTCCCGAGGACTGAAGCTTTCTTT. Translating it yields CAWRMDSVPRTEAFF.

The J gene is TRBJ2-2, the V gene TRBV9; a possible D gene is TRBD2 (6 bases). Trimming removed 0 bases at V and 5 bases at J, with 14 bases between. The germline CDR1 and CDR2 sequences are SGDLS and YYNGEE. The CDR3 runs 16 residues. The CDR3 loop is CASSVGRAEGTGELFF. The CDR3 DNA is TGTGCCAGCAGCGTAGGTCGAGCGGAGGGGACCGGGGAGCTGTTTTTT. The entire variable domain, with the rest obtained from reference TRBV9 and TRBJ2-2, is as follows: DSGVTQTPKHLITATGQRVTLRCSPRSGDLSVYWYQQSLDQGLQFLIQYYNGEERAKGNILERFSAQQFPDLHSELNLSSLELGDSALYFCASSVGRAEGTGELFFGEGSRLTVL.

The rearrangement uses TRBV12-3 or TRBV12-4 and TRBJ1-5, with D maybe TRBD1 (6 bases). The CDR3 contains 13 residues. The V end lost 8 bases, the J end lost 4 bases, and 12 bases lay between the germline ends. CDR3 residues: CASGQGFNQPQHF. In nucleotides, the CDR3 is TGTGCCAGCGGCCAGGGGTTTAATCAGCCCCAGCATTTT.

The chain combines TRBV6-1 with TRBJ1-1; no reliable D call. CDR3 length: 11 residues. The germline CDR1 and CDR2 sequences are MNHNS and SASEGT. The germline V and J ends were trimmed by 2 bases and 11 bases, with 9 bases remaining between them. Here the CDR3 DNA reads TGTGCCAGCAGTGAAATAGTCCCGGCTTTCTTT. Amino acid sequence: CASSEIVPAFF.